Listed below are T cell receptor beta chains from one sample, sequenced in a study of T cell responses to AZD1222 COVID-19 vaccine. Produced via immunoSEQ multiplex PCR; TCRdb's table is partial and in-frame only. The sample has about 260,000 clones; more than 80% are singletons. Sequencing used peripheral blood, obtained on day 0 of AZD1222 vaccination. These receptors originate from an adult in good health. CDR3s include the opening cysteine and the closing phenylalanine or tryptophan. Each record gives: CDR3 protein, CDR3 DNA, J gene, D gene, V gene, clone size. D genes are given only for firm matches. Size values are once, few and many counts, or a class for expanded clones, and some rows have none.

CDR3: CASSYSGQTYNSPLHF; DNA: TGTGCCAGCAGTTACTCGGGACAGACCTATAATTCACCCCTCCACTTT; J: TRBJ1-6; D: TRBD1; V: TRBV6-5; size: -
CDR3: CASHRGGEDTEAFF; DNA: TGTGCCAGCCACCGAGGGGGGGAAGACACTGAAGCTTTCTTT; J: TRBJ1-1; D: -; V: TRBV18; size: -
CDR3: CASSLRGQGTGELFF; DNA: TGTGCCAGCAGCTTACGGGGACAGGGCACCGGGGAGCTGTTTTTT; J: TRBJ2-2; D: TRBD1; V: TRBV7-2; size: -
CDR3: CASTLTRSSPLHF; DNA: TGTGCCAGCACCCTGACAAGGAGTTCACCCCTCCACTTT; J: TRBJ1-6; D: -; V: TRBV27; size: once
CDR3: CASSTGGLDTQYF; DNA: TGTGCCAGCAGTACAGGGGGGTTAGATACGCAGTATTTT; J: TRBJ2-3; D: TRBD1; V: TRBV12-3/TRBV12-4; size: -
CDR3: CASSLDRTGVFAYTF; DNA: TGTGCCAGCAGCTTGGACCGGACAGGGGTTTTTGCCTACACCTTC; J: TRBJ1-2; D: TRBD1; V: TRBV5-4; size: few
CDR3: CASSQDRVGSGNTIYF; DNA: TGCGCCAGCAGCCAAGACAGGGTAGGGTCTGGAAACACCATATATTTT; J: TRBJ1-3; D: -; V: TRBV4-3; size: -
CDR3: CATPGQRSGHSPLHF; DNA: TGTGCCACCCCGGGACAGCGCAGTGGTCATTCACCCCTCCACTTT; J: TRBJ1-6; D: TRBD1; V: TRBV7-2; size: -
CDR3: CASSYGKAEAFF; DNA: TGTGCCAGCAGTTACGGGAAGGCTGAAGCTTTCTTT; J: TRBJ1-1; D: -; V: TRBV25-1; size: few
CDR3: CASSVSPSSYNSPLHF; DNA: TGTGCCAGCAGCGTATCCCCGAGCTCCTATAATTCACCCCTCCACTTT; J: TRBJ1-6; D: -; V: TRBV9; size: -
CDR3: CASGFLGGANTEAFF; DNA: TGTGCCAGCGGTTTTTTGGGGGGGGCGAACACTGAAGCTTTCTTT; J: TRBJ1-1; D: -; V: TRBV28; size: -
CDR3: CSVNSDSEYYGYTF; DNA: TGCAGCGTCAACTCGGACTCGGAGTACTATGGCTACACCTTC; J: TRBJ1-2; D: -; V: TRBV29-1; size: -
CDR3: CASSRLSSSYEQYF; DNA: TGCGCCAGCAGCCGGCTTTCGAGCTCCTACGAGCAGTACTTC; J: TRBJ2-7; D: -; V: TRBV5-1; size: -
CDR3: CASSGRQGDYEQYF; DNA: TGTGCCAGCAGTGGAAGACAGGGGGACTACGAGCAGTACTTC; J: TRBJ2-7; D: TRBD1; V: TRBV28; size: once
CDR3: CASSYSPREGTEAFF; DNA: TGTGCCAGCAGTTACTCGCCGCGGGAGGGTACTGAAGCTTTCTTT; J: TRBJ1-1; D: -; V: TRBV6-5; size: -
CDR3: CASRNRRGGTEAFF; DNA: TGTGCCAGCAGGAATCGCAGGGGCGGCACTGAAGCTTTCTTT; J: TRBJ1-1; D: -; V: TRBV28; size: -
CDR3: CASSPRQTNTEAFF; DNA: TGCGCCAGCAGCCCCCGACAGACGAACACTGAAGCTTTCTTT; J: TRBJ1-1; D: -; V: TRBV5-1; size: -
CDR3: CATSRDGGGNQPQHF; DNA: TGTGCCACCAGCAGAGATGGGGGCGGCAATCAGCCCCAGCATTTT; J: TRBJ1-5; D: -; V: TRBV15; size: -
CDR3: CASSFGGRETQYF; DNA: TGTGCCAGCAGTTTCGGGGGGCGGGAGACCCAGTACTTC; J: TRBJ2-5; D: -; V: TRBV12-3/TRBV12-4; size: -
CDR3: CASSGTSGRRGSSYNEQFF; DNA: TGTGCCAGCAGTGGCACTAGCGGGAGGAGAGGGAGCTCCTACAATGAGCAGTTCTTC; J: TRBJ2-1; D: TRBD2; V: TRBV6-2/TRBV6-3; size: -
CDR3: CASSPDRRREQYF; DNA: TGTGCCAGCAGTCCTGACAGGCGGAGAGAGCAGTACTTC; J: TRBJ2-7; D: -; V: TRBV28; size: -
CDR3: CASSLRAPSSGNTIYF; DNA: TGTGCCAGCAGCCTAAGAGCCCCGTCCTCTGGAAACACCATATATTTT; J: TRBJ1-3; D: -; V: TRBV9; size: -
CDR3: CASSGGRTSSPSTDTQYF; DNA: TGTGCCAGCAGTGGCGGCAGGACTAGCTCCCCTAGCACAGATACGCAGTATTTT; J: TRBJ2-3; D: TRBD2; V: TRBV6-1; size: few
CDR3: CASSQVGTSDKQYF; DNA: TGTGCCAGCAGCCAAGTGGGGACTAGCGACAAGCAGTACTTC; J: TRBJ2-7; D: TRBD2; V: TRBV3-1/TRBV3-2; size: once
CDR3: CASSPTSGRANYGYTF; DNA: TGTGCCAGTAGTCCCACGTCAGGGCGGGCTAACTATGGCTACACCTTC; J: TRBJ1-2; D: -; V: TRBV19; size: once
CDR3: CASTERGLATDTQYF; DNA: TGTGCCAGCACCGAGAGGGGACTAGCCACAGATACGCAGTATTTT; J: TRBJ2-3; D: TRBD2; V: TRBV2; size: -
CDR3: CASSSTGYNEQFF; DNA: TGCGCCAGCAGCTCGACAGGATACAATGAGCAGTTCTTC; J: TRBJ2-1; D: -; V: TRBV5-1; size: once
CDR3: CASSQDGGLPNYGYTF; DNA: TGCGCCAGCAGCCAAGATGGGGGGTTACCTAACTATGGCTACACCTTC; J: TRBJ1-2; D: -; V: TRBV4-1; size: -
CDR3: CASRSGGYNEQFF; DNA: TGTGCCAGCAGGAGCGGGGGCTACAATGAGCAGTTCTTC; J: TRBJ2-1; D: TRBD2; V: TRBV28; size: -
CDR3: CASSSTPLRAGQPQHF; DNA: TGTGCCAGCAGTTCCACCCCCCTCAGGGCAGGTCAGCCCCAGCATTTT; J: TRBJ1-5; D: -; V: TRBV27; size: -
CDR3: CASSGGELGGYTF; DNA: TGTGCCAGTTCGGGGGGAGAGCTAGGTGGCTACACCTTC; J: TRBJ1-2; D: -; V: TRBV2; size: -
CDR3: CATSFRGSYNEQFF; DNA: TGTGCCACCAGCTTCAGGGGGTCCTACAATGAGCAGTTCTTC; J: TRBJ2-1; D: TRBD1; V: TRBV15; size: -